Below are 32 T cell receptor beta chains sequenced from a single sample in a study of T cells in Graves' hyperthyroidism and ophthalmopathy. The investigators amplified TCR beta CDR3 regions from RNA transcripts. The primer set for the first-round RT-PCR of the TCR CDR3 was HTBI. From the multiplex PCR reads, TCRdb called clonotypes with MiXCR, one entry per CDR3 protein. The profile covers about 400,000 distinct CDR3 sequences, with around 15% appearing a single time and 25% to 30% taken by the ten largest. What was sequenced was blood. These receptor sequences come from a man in his forties or fifties with Graves' ophthalmopathy.

This clonotype was seen repeatedly, ten times or more. This chain joins TRBV12-3 or TRBV12-4 and TRBJ1-1; D not resolved. V was cut by 2 bases and J by 5 bases, with 12 bases left in between. The CDR3 is made up of 14 amino acids. The CDR3 here is CASSLSGIGTEAFF. CDR3 sequence (DNA): TGTGCCAGCAGTTTATCGGGGATTGGGACTGAAGCTTTCTTT.

J is TRBJ2-5 and V is TRBV5-1; D perhaps matches TRBD1 (5 bases). This CDR3 has 15 amino acids. Trimming stripped 3 bases from V and 4 bases from J, with 16 bases between. In germline, CDR1 is SGHRS, CDR2 YFSETQ. This chain's CDR3 is CASSSRVTGTETQYF. The CDR3 DNA is TGCGCCAGCAGCTCACGGGTTACAGGTACAGAGACCCAGTACTTC. The full variable domain, in which reference TRBV5-1 and TRBJ2-5 provide the parts outside the CDR3, is KAGVTQTPRYLIKTRGQQVTLSCSPISGHRSVSWYQQTPGQGLQFLFEYFSETQRNKGNFPGRFSGRQFSNSRSEMNVSTLELGDSALYLCASSSRVTGTETQYFGPGTRLLVL.

This clonotype was seen repeatedly, ten times or more. The V and J genes are TRBV20-1 and TRBJ2-3; D is undetermined. The germline V and J ends were trimmed by 1 base and 3 bases, with 5 bases remaining between them. Germline V lookup: CDR1 DFQATT, CDR2 SNEGSKA (reference sequence). The CDR3 spans 12 residues. The CDR3 loop is CSARGKTDTQYF. The DNA for the CDR3 is TGCAGTGCTAGAGGCAAAACAGATACGCAGTATTTT.

This clonotype was picked up many times. Mismatch with germline at one junction end may stem from a read error. The CDR3 DNA reads TGTGCTAGCAGCAAAGACAGATCCCCCTTAGGCCATGAGCAGTTCTTC. Amino acid sequence: CASSKDRSPLGHEQFF. The chain is built from TRBV7-7 and TRBJ2-1; possibly TRBD1 for D (5 bases). Germline V gene sequence: CDR1 SSHAT, CDR2 FNYEAQ (reference sequence). This CDR3 is 16 amino acids long.

The sample holds many counts of this clonotype. The rearrangement links TRBV6-5 to TRBJ1-1; no clear D gene. The germline V gene encodes CDR1 MNHEY and CDR2 SVGAGI. This CDR3 region has 14 residues. The ends were cut back, 0 bases at V and 0 bases at J, with 5 bases in the middle. The CDR3 sequence: CASSYSEVNTEAFF. CDR3 bases: TGTGCCAGCAGTTACTCGGAAGTGAACACTGAAGCTTTCTTT.

In this sample, this clonotype turned up many times. This chain connects TRBV6-1 to TRBJ2-2, with D maybe TRBD2 (6 bases). V was pared by 7 bases and J by 1 base, with 10 bases between. CDR1 and CDR2 from the germline V gene are MNHNS and SASEGT. The CDR3 has 14 amino acids. CDR3 loop: CASMGGKNTGELFF. In DNA form, the CDR3 reads TGTGCCAGCATGGGCGGGAAGAACACCGGGGAGCTGTTTTTT.

This clonotype was seen repeatedly, ten times or more. The chain has TRBV3-1 and TRBJ1-2; TRBD1 agrees at 7 bases. This CDR3 region has 14 residues. The junction had 2 bases not matched to a gene; V was cut back by 1 base and J by 3 bases. The germline gives CDR1 LGHDT, CDR2 YNNKEL (reference sequence). The CDR3 loop reads CASSQVTGDYGYTF. The CDR3 bases are TGTGCCAGCAGCCAAGTAACAGGGGACTATGGCTACACCTTC. Together with reference TRBV3-1 and TRBJ1-2, the CDR3 gives the full variable domain: DTAVSQTPKYLVTQMGNDKSIKCEQNLGHDTMYWYKQDSKKFLKIMFSYNNKELIINETVPNRFSPKSPDKAHLNLHINSLELGDSAVYFCASSQVTGDYGYTFGSGTRLTVV.

About this clonotype itself: This could be a read error, since a much larger clone is one nucleotide away. This rearrangement joins TRBV10-3 to TRBJ1-1; the D gene is possibly TRBD1 (6 bases). CDR3 length: 15 residues. From germline, CDR1 is ENHRY and CDR2 SYGVKD. CDR3 in amino acids: CDIREDGTTNTEAFF. CDR3 nucleotides: TGTGACATCAGAGAAGACGGGACAACTAACACTGAAGCTTTCTTT.

The genes are TRBV28 and TRBJ2-5, with D perhaps TRBD1 or TRBD2 (5 bases each). V lost 1 base and J lost 4, with 10 bases in between. This CDR3 spans 14 amino acids. Germline V gene sequence: CDR1 MDHEN, CDR2 SYDVKM. CDR3 nucleotides: TGTGCCAGCAGTTTATTATCGGGACGAGAGACCCAGTACTTC. This codes for CASSLLSGRETQYF.

CDR3 nucleotides: TGCAGCGTTGATAGGAGTTTCGAATATGGCACAGATACGCAGTATTTT. Translation: CSVDRSFEYGTDTQYF. This chain uses TRBV29-1 with TRBJ2-3, with D uncertain. The germline V gene has CDR1 SQVTM and CDR2 ANQGSEA. Trimming removed 3 bases from V and 1 base from J, with 17 bases in between. This CDR3 comprises 16 residues.

This clonotype was observed a handful of times. V gene TRBV5-1 combines with J gene TRBJ2-4; D might be TRBD1 or TRBD2, each matching 6 bases. The CDR3 contains 15 residues. Germline assignment: CDR1 SGHRS and CDR2 YFSETQ. V lost 3 bases and J lost 4, with 14 bases in between. The CDR3 loop reads CASSWMEGTKNIQYF. The CDR3 coding sequence is TGCGCCAGCAGCTGGATGGAGGGGACAAAAAACATTCAGTACTTC. The full variable domain, in which reference TRBV5-1 and TRBJ2-4 provide the parts outside the CDR3, is KAGVTQTPRYLIKTRGQQVTLSCSPISGHRSVSWYQQTPGQGLQFLFEYFSETQRNKGNFPGRFSGRQFSNSRSEMNVSTLELGDSALYLCASSWMEGTKNIQYFGAGTRLSVL.

This clonotype was detected ten times or more. The chain uses TRBV13 and TRBJ2-1; possible D gene TRBD1, 6 bases. This CDR3 spans 13 amino acids. V was shortened by 0 bases and J by 10 bases, with 10 bases between the two germline ends. CDR1 is PRHDT, CDR2 FYEKMQ, per germline (reference sequence). In DNA form, the CDR3 reads TGTGCCAGCAGCTTAGGCGGTGGGACAGAGCAGTTCTTC. This translates into CASSLGGGTEQFF.

J is TRBJ2-5 and V is TRBV29-1, with 11 bases identical to TRBD1. The germline V gene has CDR1 SQVTM and CDR2 ANQGSEA. The CDR3 extends over 17 amino acids. Trimming removed 6 bases from V and 5 bases from J; junction bases left unmatched: 17. As DNA, the CDR3 is TGCAGCGTCAAAGCCGGGACAGGGGGTCGCATACAGGAGACCCAGTACTTC. It translates to CSVKAGTGGRIQETQYF.

CDR3 loop: CASSQEQGKKTQYF. DNA of the CDR3: TGCGCCAGCAGCCAAGAACAGGGGAAGAAGACCCAGTACTTC. V gene TRBV4-1 combines with J gene TRBJ2-5; 7 nucleotides line up with TRBD1. Per germline, CDR1 MGHRA and CDR2 YSYEKL. This CDR3 comprises 14 residues. The junction had 4 bases not matched to a gene; V was cut back by 0 bases and J by 6 bases.

This clonotype was counted a few times. This chain joins TRBV20-1 and TRBJ2-7; TRBD1 matches 7 bases. CDR1 is DFQATT, CDR2 SNEGSKA, per germline (reference sequence). The CDR3 consists of 11 residues. CDR3 in amino acids: CSVTGTAEQYF. The DNA of the CDR3 is TGCAGCGTAACCGGGACAGCCGAGCAGTACTTC.

This clonotype was seen at least ten times. The chain recombines TRBV2 with TRBJ2-2; TRBD1 agrees at 11 bases. CDR1 SNHLY and CDR2 FYNNEI come from the germline V gene. The CDR3 runs to 14 residues. V lost 6 bases and J lost 6; bases outside the gene matches: 3. The CDR3 sequence is CASSRDRGAGELFF. Here the CDR3 DNA reads TGTGCCAGCAGCCGGGACAGGGGGGCCGGGGAGCTGTTTTTT. Full variable domain (missing parts from reference TRBV2 and TRBJ2-2): EPEVTQTPSHQVTQMGQEVILRCVPISNHLYFYWYRQILGQKVEFLVSFYNNEISEKSEIFDDQFSVERPDGSNFTLKIRSTKLEDSAMYFCASSRDRGAGELFFGEGSRLTVL.

In this sample, this clonotype turned up a few times. The V call is TRBV12-3 or TRBV12-4, the J call TRBJ1-1; D not certain. Trimming removed 6 bases at V and 2 bases at J, with 10 bases between. The CDR3 loop spans 13 amino acids. The CDR3 reads CASSLFGNTEAFF. For the CDR3, the DNA is TGTGCCAGCAGCCTTTTTGGTAACACTGAAGCTTTCTTT.

This clonotype was seen a handful of times. The CDR3 reads CATARRAARGHEQYF. CDR3 sequence (DNA): TGTGCCACCGCTCGTCGGGCAGCGCGGGGGCACGAGCAGTACTTC. The gene calls are TRBV19 and TRBJ2-7, with D possibly matching TRBD2 (7 bases). Germline CDR1 LNHDA, CDR2 SQIVND (reference sequence). V gave up 10 bases and J gave up 5 bases, with 24 bases separating them. The CDR3 length is 15 residues.

This clonotype was recorded many times. The chain is built from TRBV20-1 and TRBJ2-1, with D uncertain. Germline V CDR1 and CDR2: DFQATT, SNEGSKA (reference sequence). The CDR3 consists of 14 residues. V lost 3 bases and J 0 bases, leaving 9 bases between the germline ends. CDR3 region: CSASWWRSYNEQFF. The CDR3 bases are TGCAGTGCTAGCTGGTGGCGCTCCTACAATGAGCAGTTCTTC.

The CDR3 coding sequence is TGTGCCAGCAGCTTCCCAGGGACAGGGAACGGCTACACCTTC. It yields the protein CASSFPGTGNGYTF. The genes are TRBV7-9 and TRBJ1-2, with TRBD1 identical over 9 bases. From germline, CDR1 is SEHNR and CDR2 FQNEAQ (reference sequence). After removal of 3 bases from V and 8 bases from J, the junction contained 7 bases not matched to a gene. The CDR3 runs to 14 residues. Variable domain in full (rest from reference TRBV7-9 and TRBJ1-2): DTGVSQNPRHKITKRGQNVTFRCDPISEHNRLYWYRQTLGQGPEFLTYFQNEAQLEKSRLLSDRFSAERPKGSFSTLEIQRTEQGDSAMYLCASSFPGTGNGYTFGSGTRLTVV.

This chain joins TRBV19 and TRBJ2-2; D gene unclear. V was cut by 8 bases and J by 0 bases, with 7 bases left in between. CDR1 LNHDA and CDR2 SQIVND come from the germline V gene (reference sequence). The CDR3 is 13 amino acids. The CDR3 here is CASPTPNTGELFF. The CDR3 DNA sequence: TGTGCCAGTCCTACACCGAACACCGGGGAGCTGTTTTTT.

This clonotype came up a few times. The chain has TRBV29-1 and TRBJ1-1; D is uncertain. Germline V lookup: CDR1 SQVTM, CDR2 ANQGSEA. This CDR3 spans 12 amino acids. Trimming cost V 6 bases and J 0 bases, with 8 bases left between them. In DNA, the CDR3 is TGCAGCGTAGAACGGATGAACACTGAAGCTTTCTTT. Translation: CSVERMNTEAFF. Supplemented by reference TRBV29-1 and TRBJ1-1, the full variable domain reads SAVISQKPSRDICQRGTSLTIQCQVDSQVTMMFWYRQQPGQSLTLIATANQGSEATYESGFVIDKFPISRPNLTFSTLTVSNMSPEDSSIYLCSVERMNTEAFFGQGTRLTVV.

This clonotype was found many times. The chain is built from TRBV6-1 and TRBJ2-7; 7 bases line up with TRBD2. The CDR3 is 14 residues long. V lost 6 bases, J lost 3 bases, and 8 bases stayed unmatched. In germline, CDR1 is MNHNS, CDR2 SASEGT. CDR3 sequence: CASRPLAYSYEQYF. CDR3 nucleotide sequence: TGTGCCAGCAGGCCACTAGCGTACAGCTACGAGCAGTACTTC.

This clonotype was counted ten times or more. The chain employs TRBV5-1 and TRBJ2-7; a weak D match, TRBD2 (5 bases). Trimming stripped 6 bases from V and 1 base from J, with 11 bases between. CDR1 SGHRS and CDR2 YFSETQ come from the germline V gene. The CDR3 consists of 13 residues. In nucleotides, the CDR3 is TGCGCCAGCACAGTCTCGGGGTCCTACGAGCAGTACTTC. Protein: CASTVSGSYEQYF.

This clonotype came up many times. The chain couples TRBV2 to TRBJ1-1, with 7 bases aligning to TRBD1. V lost 9 bases and J lost 4; bases outside the gene matches: 11. The CDR3 is 14 residues long. Germline V gene lookup returns CDR1 SNHLY and CDR2 FYNNEI. CDR3 protein: CASSPTGWRTEAFF. Written as DNA, the CDR3 is TGTGCCAGTAGCCCGACAGGGTGGCGCACTGAAGCTTTCTTT.

This clonotype was seen at least ten times. At one of its ends the junction is not consistent with the germline gene, which may arise from a read error. The chain joins TRBV3-1 to TRBJ2-3; D perhaps matches TRBD2 (5 bases). The germline V gene encodes CDR1 LGHDT and CDR2 YNNKEL (reference sequence). The CDR3 has 14 amino acids. The CDR3 spells CASSHGSSTVTQYF. In DNA, the CDR3 is TGTGCCAGCAGCCACGGGTCTAGCACAGTTACGCAGTATTTT.

This chain joins TRBV12-3 or TRBV12-4 and TRBJ2-1; D is undetermined. Trimming removed 6 bases from V and 0 bases from J, with 9 bases in between. The CDR3 extends over 14 amino acids. The CDR3 nucleotides are TGTGCCAGCAGATTGATTAACTCCTACAATGAGCAGTTCTTC. Encoded protein: CASRLINSYNEQFF.

This clonotype was seen at least ten times. The chain employs TRBV29-1 and TRBJ1-4; 10 positions match TRBD1. CDR1 and CDR2 (germline): SQVTM, ANQGSEA. V dropped 6 bases and J dropped 3; count of bases not matched to a gene: 7. CDR3 length: 15 amino acids. The CDR3 sequence: CSVQPGQGPNEKLFF. CDR3 nucleotide sequence: TGCAGCGTACAACCGGGACAGGGGCCTAATGAAAAACTGTTTTTT.

The CDR3 coding sequence is TGTGCCAGCAGCTTGTGGGACAGGGGGGGAAATGAGCAGTTCTTC. Translating it yields CASSLWDRGGNEQFF. The chain is built from TRBV5-8 and TRBJ2-1; 11 bases agree with TRBD1. Germline loops: CDR1 SGHTS, CDR2 YDEGEE. V dropped 1 base and J dropped 7; count of bases not matched to a gene: 4. This CDR3 region has 15 residues.

This clonotype came up many times. The V call is TRBV7-3, the J call TRBJ2-7; no clear D gene. Trimming took off 3 bases at V and 5 bases at J, with 11 bases between the two ends. CDR1 SGHTA and CDR2 FQGTGA come from the germline V gene. This CDR3 comprises 13 residues. The CDR3 loop reads CASSFSLTDEQYF. The CDR3 DNA follows: TGTGCCAGCAGCTTCTCCCTTACGGACGAGCAGTACTTC. Full variable domain (remainder filled in from reference TRBV7-3 and TRBJ2-7): GAGVSQTPSNKVTEKGKYVELRCDPISGHTALYWYRQSLGQGPEFLIYFQGTGAADDSGLPNDRFFAVRPEGSVSTLKIQRTERGDSAVYLCASSFSLTDEQYFGPGTRLTVT.

This clonotype was counted between two and nine times. An end of the junction does not agree with germline; a read error may underlie this. The chain is built from TRBV5-1 and TRBJ2-5; 10 nucleotides match TRBD2. The CDR3 runs to 17 residues. Germline values: CDR1 SGHRS, CDR2 YFSETQ. The CDR3 spells CASSLGATSGPEETRYF. CDR3 DNA sequence: TGCGCCAGCAGCTTGGGGGCGACTAGCGGGCCCGAAGAGACCCGGTACTTC.

This rearrangement joins TRBV7-3 to TRBJ1-2; D might be TRBD1 (6 bases). V was shortened by 3 bases and J by 12 bases, with 17 bases between the two germline ends. The CDR3 runs to 13 residues. Germline CDR1 and CDR2: SGHTA and FQGTGA. The CDR3 region has the DNA TGTGCCAGCAGCTTTGGTCCAGGGGAATCCCACACCTTC. It specifies CASSFGPGESHTF.